Presented here are 28 T cell receptor beta chains from one specimen sequenced in a study of T cell responses to AZD1222 COVID-19 vaccine. Profiling relied on immunoSEQ multiplex PCR, and the TCRdb table lists in-frame clones only, not all of them. The table includes about 110,000 clones, around 93% detected once. The sample here was peripheral blood, taken on day 0 of AZD1222 vaccination. The receptors shown here come from an adult in good health.

The chain is built from TRBV6-5 and TRBJ1-5; D may be TRBD1 (5 bases). CDR3 length equals 13 residues. V was pared by 4 bases and J by 3 bases, with 7 bases between. Germline V gene sequence: CDR1 MNHEY, CDR2 SVGAGI. This CDR3 is CASSWGYNQPQHF. CDR3 coding DNA: TGTGCCAGCAGTTGGGGGTACAATCAGCCCCAGCATTTT.

The gene calls are TRBV14 and TRBJ1-2, with D unresolved. V dropped 0 bases and J dropped 5 bases, with 10 bases sitting between them. Per the germline V gene, CDR1 is SGHDN and CDR2 is FVKESK. This CDR3 is 14 amino acids long. The chain's CDR3 is CASSQDIPEYGYTF. CDR3 DNA: TGTGCCAGCAGCCAAGATATCCCCGAATATGGCTACACCTTC.

This chain joins TRBV2 and TRBJ2-1; D perhaps matches TRBD1 (5 bases). The CDR3 has 13 residues. The germline V gene encodes CDR1 SNHLY and CDR2 FYNNEI. Trimming cost V 6 bases and J 4 bases, with 10 bases left between them. DNA of the CDR3: TGTGCCAGCAGCGTTAACAGGTACAATGAGCAGTTCTTC. Translating gives CASSVNRYNEQFF.

This chain links TRBV19 with TRBJ1-6, with 10 positions matching TRBD1. The V segment lost 3 bases and the J segment 8 bases; nucleotides outside the gene matches: 4. Germline-derived CDR1 and CDR2 are LNHDA and SQIVND (reference sequence). CDR3 size: 15 residues. The CDR3 spells CASSILDRGYSPLHF. The CDR3 nucleotides are TGTGCCAGTAGTATTCTGGACAGGGGGTATTCACCCCTCCACTTT. The whole variable domain, filled in from reference TRBV19 and TRBJ1-6, reads DGGITQSPKYLFRKEGQNVTLSCEQNLNHDAMYWYRQDPGQGLRLIYYSQIVNDFQKGDIAEGYSVSREKKESFPLTVTSAQKNPTAFYLCASSILDRGYSPLHFGNGTRLTVT.

This sequence joins TRBV20-1 and TRBJ1-2, with unresolved D. Germline V CDR1 and CDR2: DFQATT, SNEGSKA (reference sequence). This CDR3 spans 14 amino acids. V lost 3 bases to trimming and J lost 4 bases, with 15 bases between them. CDR3 residues: CSASTDRFLYGYTF. DNA of the CDR3: TGCAGTGCTAGTACGGACCGATTCCTCTATGGCTACACCTTC.

The chain uses TRBV19 and TRBJ2-2; TRBD2 matches 10 bases. The CDR3 is made up of 14 amino acids. Germline V lookup: CDR1 LNHDA, CDR2 SQIVND (reference sequence). J was trimmed by 4 bases and V by 4 bases; bases with no gene match: 0. The CDR3 region has the DNA TGTGCCAGTAGTACTAGCGGGGGCACCGGGGAGCTGTTTTTT. It specifies CASSTSGGTGELFF.

The chain is built from TRBV9 and TRBJ1-2; 7 nucleotides agree with TRBD1. CDR3 length: 14 residues. J lost 5 bases, V lost 4 bases, and 8 bases had no gene match. CDR1 SGDLS and CDR2 YYNGEE come from the germline V gene. This CDR3 is CASSTTGDSYGYTF. The DNA for the CDR3 is TGTGCCAGCAGCACAACAGGGGATAGTTATGGCTACACCTTC.

Written as DNA, the CDR3 is TGCGCCAGCAGTGAGTCGATAAGGGGCACTGAAGCTTTCTTT. Translating gives CASSESIRGTEAFF. The chain combines TRBV10-1 with TRBJ1-1; a weak D match, TRBD1 (5 bases). Germline CDR1 reads WNHNN; CDR2 reads SYGVQD (reference sequence). The CDR3 is made up of 14 amino acids. V dropped 0 bases and J dropped 4 bases, with 9 bases sitting between them.

This chain uses TRBV6-4 with TRBJ1-4; D is ambiguous. CDR1 MRHNA and CDR2 SNTAGT come from the germline V gene. V was pared by 0 bases and J by 8 bases, with 10 bases between. The CDR3 has 14 residues. This CDR3 reads CASSDSSVREKLFF. The CDR3 coding sequence is TGTGCCAGCAGTGACTCATCGGTCCGGGAAAAACTGTTTTTT.

The genes are TRBV5-4 and TRBJ2-5, with D perhaps matching TRBD1 (6 bases). Trimming pared 2 bases from V and 4 bases from J, leaving 12 bases between. CDR1 is SGHNT, CDR2 YYREEE, per germline (reference sequence). This CDR3 spans 14 amino acids. DNA of the CDR3: TGTGCCAGCAGCTTACAGGGTCCGGGAGAGACCCAGTACTTC. Its translation: CASSLQGPGETQYF.

This chain joins TRBV5-5 and TRBJ1-5; D remains ambiguous. Germline V gene data show CDR1 as SGHKS and CDR2 as YYEKEE (reference sequence). The length of the CDR3 is 19 residues. Trimming left V 3 bases short and J 1 base short, with 23 bases between. The CDR3 loop is CASSSHLGVSGLSNQPQHF. CDR3 sequence (DNA): TGTGCCAGCAGCTCCCACTTAGGTGTTTCGGGGTTAAGCAATCAGCCCCAGCATTTT. Using reference TRBV5-5 and TRBJ1-5 for the parts outside the CDR3, the full variable domain is DAGVTQSPTHLIKTRGQQVTLRCSPISGHKSVSWYQQVLGQGPQFIFQYYEKEERGRGNFPDRFSARQFPNYSSELNVNALLLGDSALYLCASSSHLGVSGLSNQPQHFGDGTRLSIL.

The CDR3 DNA follows: TGTGCCAGCAGTTTATCCGGGGCGGGGGGCACTGAAGCTTTCTTT. This encodes CASSLSGAGGTEAFF. J is TRBJ1-1 and V is TRBV27, with a tentative D call TRBD1 (5 bases). Trimming removed 0 bases at V and 4 bases at J, with 12 bases between. CDR1 and CDR2 (germline): MNHEY, SMNVEV (reference sequence). The CDR3 runs 15 residues.

This sequence joins TRBV28 and TRBJ1-2; D not certain. V was cut by 4 bases and J by 4 bases, with 10 bases left in between. CDR3 size: 13 residues. Germline-derived CDR1 and CDR2 are MDHEN and SYDVKM. CDR3 coding DNA: TGTGCCAGCAGTTCACAATCGGCCTATGGCTACACCTTC. Residues: CASSSQSAYGYTF.

The chain recombines TRBV28 with TRBJ1-4; unclear D gene. CDR3 length: 16 residues. Germline V lookup: CDR1 MDHEN, CDR2 SYDVKM. With 8 bases removed from V and 1 base from J, the gap between germline ends came to 17 bases. Here the CDR3 reads CASETRRGRTNEKLFF. CDR3 DNA: TGTGCCAGCGAAACCCGTCGGGGAAGAACTAATGAAAAACTGTTTTTT.

The J gene is TRBJ1-5, the V gene TRBV19; D perhaps matches TRBD1 (6 bases). There are 14 residues in the CDR3. Trimming cost V 6 bases and J 3 bases, with 12 bases left between them. Germline V gene lookup returns CDR1 LNHDA and CDR2 SQIVND (reference sequence). The CDR3 here is CASSLGQFNQPQHF. CDR3 coding DNA: TGTGCCAGTAGCCTCGGACAGTTCAATCAGCCCCAGCATTTT.

The rearrangement links TRBV28 to TRBJ1-3; D is unresolved. Germline V lookup: CDR1 MDHEN, CDR2 SYDVKM. The V end lost 3 bases, the J end lost 10 bases, and 7 bases lay between the germline ends. This CDR3 comprises 11 residues. CDR3 in DNA: TGTGCCAGCAGTTTGGGCAGAACCATATATTTT. Translating it yields CASSLGRTIYF.

V usage is TRBV13 and J usage is TRBJ2-7; TRBD2 matches 7 bases. The CDR3 loop spans 14 amino acids. The ends lost 0 bases at V and 2 bases at J; junction bases unmatched: 1. CDR1 PRHDT and CDR2 FYEKMQ come from the germline V gene (reference sequence). This CDR3 reads CASSLGGLTYEQYF. DNA of the CDR3: TGTGCCAGCAGCTTAGGGGGACTAACCTACGAGCAGTACTTC.

The chain couples TRBV12-3 or TRBV12-4 to TRBJ2-1; TRBD2 agrees at 7 bases. The CDR3 loop spans 12 amino acids. J gave up 9 bases and V 6 bases, and 5 bases lay outside the gene matches. Written as DNA, the CDR3 is TGTGCCAGCAGCCGTAGCGGGCGTGAGCAGTTCTTC. Amino acid sequence: CASSRSGREQFF.

This clone showed up just a few times. The V gene is TRBV7-9, the J gene TRBJ1-4; D remains ambiguous. Deletions cut 1 base from V and 7 bases from J, with 4 bases between. The CDR3 covers 12 residues. Germline CDR1 is SEHNR and CDR2 is FQNEAQ (reference sequence). CDR3 sequence reads: CASSLEVEKLFF. In DNA form, the CDR3 reads TGTGCCAGCAGCTTAGAGGTTGAAAAACTGTTTTTT.

This rearrangement joins TRBV28 to TRBJ2-1; D uncertain. This CDR3 has 15 residues. The V gene lost 5 bases and the J gene lost 3 bases, with 14 bases spanning the gap. Germline lookup yields CDR1 MDHEN and CDR2 SYDVKM. The CDR3 DNA reads TGTGCCAGCAGTGCTTTAGACCCCTACTACAATGAGCAGTTCTTC. This encodes CASSALDPYYNEQFF.

The rearrangement uses TRBV12-5 and TRBJ1-2; D is possibly TRBD1 (6 bases). V shed 11 bases and J shed 2 bases, with 24 bases lying between them. Germline CDR1 LGHNT, CDR2 FRNRAP. CDR3 length: 16 residues. As DNA, the CDR3 is TGTGCTGAACGCTGGGGGGAGGGACAATGCAACTATGGCTACACCTTC. The encoded protein is CAERWGEGQCNYGYTF.

J is TRBJ2-2 and V is TRBV3-1 (or the pseudogene TRBV3-2); 9 bases map to TRBD1. After removal of 2 bases from V and 0 bases from J, the junction contained 10 bases not matched to a gene. This CDR3 has 19 amino acids. Germline values: CDR1 LGHDT, CDR2 YNNKEL (reference sequence). The CDR3 DNA reads TGTGCCAGCAGCCAAACCCCGGGACAGGGCCCCCCGAACACCGGGGAGCTGTTTTTT. Residues: CASSQTPGQGPPNTGELFF.

The chain links TRBV5-6 to TRBJ1-2; tentative D call: TRBD1 (5 bases). V gave up 3 bases and J gave up 8 bases, with 17 bases separating them. Germline-derived CDR1 and CDR2 are SGHDT and YYEEEE. The CDR3 loop spans 14 amino acids. The CDR3 here is CASSWTLGREGYTF. The CDR3 DNA sequence: TGTGCCAGCAGCTGGACACTGGGAAGGGAGGGCTACACCTTC.

This chain links TRBV12-3 or TRBV12-4 with TRBJ1-1; no clear D. The CDR3 is made up of 13 amino acids. Trimming removed 6 bases at V and 1 base at J, with 9 bases between. This CDR3 reads CASSPQENTEAFF. The CDR3 coding sequence is TGTGCCAGCAGCCCCCAAGAGAACACTGAAGCTTTCTTT.

This sequence joins TRBV2 and TRBJ2-2, with D perhaps given as TRBD1 or TRBD2 (6 bases each). Germline CDR1 reads SNHLY; CDR2 reads FYNNEI. The CDR3 has 14 residues. The V gene lost 7 bases and the J gene lost 1 base, with 10 bases spanning the gap. In DNA, the CDR3 is TGTGCCAGCAAGGGGGGTGTGAACACCGGGGAGCTGTTTTTT. This gives the protein CASKGGVNTGELFF.

This chain joins TRBV5-1 and TRBJ2-5, with D unclear. Germline CDR1 is SGHRS and CDR2 is YFSETQ. V lost 7 bases and J 0 bases, leaving 4 bases between the germline ends. This CDR3 region has 11 residues. CDR3 nucleotides: TGCGCCAGCCGTTACCAAGAGACCCAGTACTTC. It is translated as CASRYQETQYF.

V gene TRBV6-1 combines with J gene TRBJ1-6; weak D call: TRBD1 (6 bases). Germline CDR1 is MNHNS and CDR2 is SASEGT. There are 15 residues in the CDR3. Between the trimmed V and J ends, which lost 3 bases and 6 bases, there was a span of 12 bases. The CDR3 coding sequence is TGTGCCAGCAGTGATGGTCAGGGGATTAATTCACCCCTCCACTTT. This codes for CASSDGQGINSPLHF.

V usage is TRBV5-4 and J usage is TRBJ2-1; no clear D gene. V lost 0 bases and J lost 7, with 5 bases in between. CDR3 length: 12 residues. Germline V gene sequence: CDR1 SGHNT, CDR2 YYREEE (reference sequence). The CDR3: CASSLGVNEQFF. The CDR3 region has the DNA TGTGCCAGCAGCTTGGGGGTGAATGAGCAGTTCTTC.